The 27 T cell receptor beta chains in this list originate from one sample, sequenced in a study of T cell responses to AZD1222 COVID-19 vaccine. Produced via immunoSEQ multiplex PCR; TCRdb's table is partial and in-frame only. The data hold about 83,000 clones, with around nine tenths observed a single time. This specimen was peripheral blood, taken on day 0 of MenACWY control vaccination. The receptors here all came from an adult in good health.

CDR3 residues: CASSLPGSYEQYF. CDR3 in DNA: TGTGCCAGCAGCCTCCCGGGATCCTACGAGCAGTACTTC. The rearrangement uses TRBV3-1 (or the pseudogene TRBV3-2) and TRBJ2-7; TRBD2 might be the D (5 bases). This CDR3 has 13 residues. Trimming cost V 4 bases and J 1 base, with 8 bases left between them. Germline values: CDR1 LGHDT, CDR2 YNNKEL (reference sequence).

Here the CDR3 DNA reads TGTGCCAGCTCGACGTGGGGGAGGGGTACCGACGAGCAGTACTTC. Translation gives CASSTWGRGTDEQYF. The rearrangement links TRBV27 to TRBJ2-7, with 7 positions matching TRBD2. The CDR3 spans 15 residues. Germline CDR1 MNHEY, CDR2 SMNVEV (reference sequence). Germline trimming cut 8 bases from V and 5 bases from J; bases unmatched to any gene: 15.

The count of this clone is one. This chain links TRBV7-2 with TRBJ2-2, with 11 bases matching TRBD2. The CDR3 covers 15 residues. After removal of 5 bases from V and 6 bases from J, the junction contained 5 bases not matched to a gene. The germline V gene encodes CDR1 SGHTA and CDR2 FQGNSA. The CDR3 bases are TGTGCCAGCAGCCTCAAACTAGCGGGAGCCGGGGAGCTGTTTTTT. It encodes CASSLKLAGAGELFF.

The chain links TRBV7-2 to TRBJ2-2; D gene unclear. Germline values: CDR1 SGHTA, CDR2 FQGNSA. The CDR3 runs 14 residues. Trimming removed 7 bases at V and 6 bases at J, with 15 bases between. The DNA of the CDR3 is TGTGCCAGCACCCTTGGTAGTAATGCCGGGGAGCTGTTTTTT. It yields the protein CASTLGSNAGELFF.

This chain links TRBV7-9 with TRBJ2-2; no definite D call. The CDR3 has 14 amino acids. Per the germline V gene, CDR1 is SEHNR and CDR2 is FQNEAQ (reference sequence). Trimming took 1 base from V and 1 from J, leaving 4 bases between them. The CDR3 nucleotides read TGTGCCAGCAGCTTAGTCGGGAACACCGGGGAGCTGTTTTTT. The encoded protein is CASSLVGNTGELFF.

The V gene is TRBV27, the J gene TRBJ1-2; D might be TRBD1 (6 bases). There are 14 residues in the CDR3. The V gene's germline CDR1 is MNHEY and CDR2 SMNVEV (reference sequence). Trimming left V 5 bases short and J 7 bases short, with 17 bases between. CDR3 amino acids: CASSAQGSGFGYTF. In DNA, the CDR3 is TGTGCCAGCAGTGCTCAGGGGTCTGGGTTTGGCTACACCTTC.

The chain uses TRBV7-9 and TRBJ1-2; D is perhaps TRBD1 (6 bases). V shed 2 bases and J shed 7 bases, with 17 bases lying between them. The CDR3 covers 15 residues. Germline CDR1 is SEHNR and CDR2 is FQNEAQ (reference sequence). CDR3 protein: CASSLIKGGAGGYTF. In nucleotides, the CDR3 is TGTGCCAGCAGCTTAATTAAGGGGGGCGCCGGTGGCTACACCTTC.

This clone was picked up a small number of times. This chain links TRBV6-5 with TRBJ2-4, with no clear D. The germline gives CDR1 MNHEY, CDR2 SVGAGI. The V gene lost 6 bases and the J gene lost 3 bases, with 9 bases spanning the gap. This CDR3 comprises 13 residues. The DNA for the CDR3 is TGTGCCAGCAGGGTCCAGGACAAAAACATTCAGTACTTC. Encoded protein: CASRVQDKNIQYF.

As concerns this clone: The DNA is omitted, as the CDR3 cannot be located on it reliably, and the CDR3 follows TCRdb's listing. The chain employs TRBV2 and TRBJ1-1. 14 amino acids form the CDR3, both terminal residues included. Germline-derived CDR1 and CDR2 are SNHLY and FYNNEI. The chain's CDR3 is CASSTSATLSEAFF.

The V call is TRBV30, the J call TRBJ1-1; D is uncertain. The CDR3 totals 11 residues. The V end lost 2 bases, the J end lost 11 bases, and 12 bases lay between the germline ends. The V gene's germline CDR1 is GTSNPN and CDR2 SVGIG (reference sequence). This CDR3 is CAWSPAQVAFF. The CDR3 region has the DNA TGTGCCTGGAGTCCGGCGCAAGTGGCTTTCTTT.

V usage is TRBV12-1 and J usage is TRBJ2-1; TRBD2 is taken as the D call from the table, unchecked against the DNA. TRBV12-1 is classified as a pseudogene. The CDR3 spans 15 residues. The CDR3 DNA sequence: TGTGCCAGCAGCTTTTACACGGAGTCCTACAATGAGCAGTTCTTC. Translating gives CASSFYTESYNEQFF.

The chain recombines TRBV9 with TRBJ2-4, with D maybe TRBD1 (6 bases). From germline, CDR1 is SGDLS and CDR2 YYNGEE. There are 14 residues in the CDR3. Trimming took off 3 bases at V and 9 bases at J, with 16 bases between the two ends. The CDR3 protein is CASSDPTGEGIQYF. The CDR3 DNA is TGTGCCAGCAGCGACCCGACAGGAGAGGGCATTCAGTACTTC.

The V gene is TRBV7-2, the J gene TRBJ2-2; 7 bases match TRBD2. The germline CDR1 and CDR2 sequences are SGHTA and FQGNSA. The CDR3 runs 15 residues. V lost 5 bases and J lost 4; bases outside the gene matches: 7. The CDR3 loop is CASSPSGIATGELFF. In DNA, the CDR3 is TGTGCCAGCAGCCCGAGCGGGATCGCCACCGGGGAGCTGTTTTTT.

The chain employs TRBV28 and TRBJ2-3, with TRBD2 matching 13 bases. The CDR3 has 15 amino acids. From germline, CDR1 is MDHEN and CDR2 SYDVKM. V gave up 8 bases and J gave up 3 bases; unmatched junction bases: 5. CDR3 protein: CASGLAGVGTDTQYF. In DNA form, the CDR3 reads TGTGCCAGCGGACTAGCGGGAGTGGGGACAGATACGCAGTATTTT.

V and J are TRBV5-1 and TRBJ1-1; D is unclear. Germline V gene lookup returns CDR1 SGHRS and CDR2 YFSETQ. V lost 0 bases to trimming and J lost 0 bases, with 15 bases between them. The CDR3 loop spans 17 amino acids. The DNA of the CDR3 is TGCGCCAGCAGCTTGGTGGCCCTTGGATCCATGAACACTGAAGCTTTCTTT. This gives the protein CASSLVALGSMNTEAFF.

The CDR3 sequence: CASRQGAENTIYF. The CDR3 nucleotides are TGTGCCAGCAGACAGGGGGCCGAAAACACCATATATTTT. J is TRBJ1-3 and V is TRBV28, with 9 bases identical to TRBD1. The CDR3 length is 13 residues. The V gene end was trimmed by 6 bases and the J gene end by 6 bases; junction bases not matched to a gene: 3. CDR1 MDHEN and CDR2 SYDVKM come from the germline V gene.

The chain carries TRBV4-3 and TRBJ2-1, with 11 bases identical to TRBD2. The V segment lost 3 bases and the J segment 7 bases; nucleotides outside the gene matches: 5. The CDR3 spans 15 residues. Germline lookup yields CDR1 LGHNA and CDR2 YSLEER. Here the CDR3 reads CASSHLASGRNEQFF. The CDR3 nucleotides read TGCGCCAGCAGCCATCTAGCTAGCGGGAGGAATGAGCAGTTCTTC.

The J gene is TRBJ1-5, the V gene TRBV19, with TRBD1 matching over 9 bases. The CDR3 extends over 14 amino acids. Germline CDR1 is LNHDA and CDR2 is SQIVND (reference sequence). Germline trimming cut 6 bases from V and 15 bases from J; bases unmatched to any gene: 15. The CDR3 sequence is CASSIRDRVSFWHF. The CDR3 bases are TGTGCCAGTAGCATCCGGGACAGGGTATCTTTCTGGCATTTT.

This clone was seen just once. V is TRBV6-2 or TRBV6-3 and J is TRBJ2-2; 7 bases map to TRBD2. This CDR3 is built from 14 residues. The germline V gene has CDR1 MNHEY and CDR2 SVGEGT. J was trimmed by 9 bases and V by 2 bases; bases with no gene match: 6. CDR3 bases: TGTGCCAGCAGTTACCGGGGGGACTTGAGGGAGCTGTTTTTT. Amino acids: CASSYRGDLRELFF.

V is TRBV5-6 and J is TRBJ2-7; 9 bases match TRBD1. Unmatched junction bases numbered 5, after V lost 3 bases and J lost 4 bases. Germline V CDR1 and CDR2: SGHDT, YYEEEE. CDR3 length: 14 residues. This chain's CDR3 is CASSSGTGIYEQYF. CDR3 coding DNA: TGTGCCAGCAGCTCCGGGACAGGGATATACGAGCAGTACTTC.

In nucleotides, the CDR3 is TGCGCCAGCAGCCATCCAGTAGGGAACCTGCACTACGAGCAGTACTTC. This gives the protein CASSHPVGNLHYEQYF. The chain recombines TRBV4-1 with TRBJ2-7; the D is unclear. CDR3 length: 16 amino acids. Per the germline V gene, CDR1 is MGHRA and CDR2 is YSYEKL. V was clipped by 3 bases and J by 3 bases, with 18 bases between them.

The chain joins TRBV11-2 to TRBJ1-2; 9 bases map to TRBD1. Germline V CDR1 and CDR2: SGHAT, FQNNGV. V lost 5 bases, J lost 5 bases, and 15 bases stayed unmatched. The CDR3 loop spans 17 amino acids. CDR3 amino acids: CASSRSPGTGRQYGYTF. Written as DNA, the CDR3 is TGTGCCAGCAGCCGATCTCCCGGGACAGGGCGTCAGTATGGCTACACCTTC.

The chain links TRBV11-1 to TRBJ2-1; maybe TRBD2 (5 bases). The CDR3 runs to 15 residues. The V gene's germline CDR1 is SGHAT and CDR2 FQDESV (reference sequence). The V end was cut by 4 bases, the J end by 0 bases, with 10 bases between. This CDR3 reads CASSSERNSYNEQFF. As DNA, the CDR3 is TGTGCCAGCAGCTCAGAGCGGAACTCCTACAATGAGCAGTTCTTC.

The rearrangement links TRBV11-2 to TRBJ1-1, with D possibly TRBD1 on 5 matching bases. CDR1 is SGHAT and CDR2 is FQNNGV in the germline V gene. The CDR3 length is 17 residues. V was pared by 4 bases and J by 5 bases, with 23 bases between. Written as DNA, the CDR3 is TGTGCCAGCAGCTATCCCTCCGGGAGGAGGGACTATACTGAAGCTTTCTTT. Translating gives CASSYPSGRRDYTEAFF.

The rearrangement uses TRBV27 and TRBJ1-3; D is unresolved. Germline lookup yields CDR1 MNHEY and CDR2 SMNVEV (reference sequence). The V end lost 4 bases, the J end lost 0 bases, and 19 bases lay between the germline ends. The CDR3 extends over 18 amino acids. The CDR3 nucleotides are TGTGCCAGCAGTTCCCGCCTCTCACGGAGCGCCTCTGGAAACACCATATATTTT. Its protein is CASSSRLSRSASGNTIYF.

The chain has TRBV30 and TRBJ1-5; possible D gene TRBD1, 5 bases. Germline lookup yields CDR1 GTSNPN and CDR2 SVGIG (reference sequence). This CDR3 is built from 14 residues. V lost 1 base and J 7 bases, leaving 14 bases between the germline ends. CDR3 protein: CAWSEGTGRQPQHF. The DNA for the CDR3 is TGTGCCTGGAGTGAAGGGACCGGTAGACAGCCCCAGCATTTT.

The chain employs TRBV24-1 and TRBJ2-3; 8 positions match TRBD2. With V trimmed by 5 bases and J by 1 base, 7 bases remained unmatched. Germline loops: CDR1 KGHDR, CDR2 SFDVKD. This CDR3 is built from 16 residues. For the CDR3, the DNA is TGTGCCACCAGTGTGGACGGGACTAGGGGCACAGATACGCAGTATTTT. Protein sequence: CATSVDGTRGTDTQYF.